This T cell receptor beta chain was sequenced during a study of blood T cell repertoires in COVID-19. The CDR3 contains 13 residues. Looked up from germline, CDR1 is SNHLY and CDR2 is FYNNEI. V shed 4 bases and J shed 8 bases, with 11 bases lying between them. Clones were read by immunoSEQ multiplex PCR, and TCRdb kept only the in-frame ones, dropping some. The repertoire consists of 250,000 to 300,000 clones, with around 88% occurring once and the leading ten covering under 8%. Material: peripheral blood. The receptor comes from a woman in her 30s who had recovered from COVID-19. V and J are TRBV2 and TRBJ1-4; tentatively, D is TRBD1 (5 bases). The CDR3 sequence is CASSVREGEKLFF. The CDR3 nucleotides are TGTGCCAGCAGTGTTAGGGAGGGGGAAAAACTGTTTTTT.